The source of this T cell receptor (beta chain) is a study of cytotoxic CD8 clonotypes in ibrutinib-treated CLL. Overall study context: Response samples were taken after a median of around twelve months on treatment, range 6 to 36. The study's findings and limits: The study found clonality rose at ibrutinib response, then fell toward baseline at progression. Starting clonality was above that of age-matched healthy donors and tracked circulating CD8+ T-cell counts.

CDR1 is MNHEY and CDR2 is SVGAGI in the germline V gene. The CDR3 is made up of 13 amino acids. J gave up 3 bases and V 5 bases, and 4 bases lay outside the gene matches. Genomic DNA (around 2 micrograms) was obtained from cryopreserved PBMCs for construction of TCR beta libraries. A note on this clone: Its specificity is unknown.

Assay used: immunoSEQ multiplex PCR; TCRdb lists only in-frame clones, some missing. This repertoire shows just over 200,000 clones, 79% found once; its top ten account for about 10%. The sample was PBMCs, taken after 12 months of ibrutinib treatment. The chain recombines TRBV6-5 with TRBJ2-7; TRBD2 aligns across 7 bases. The clonotype originates from a human donor with chronic lymphocytic leukemia. Written as DNA, the CDR3 is TGTGCCAGCAGTCCGGGACTATTCTACGAGCAGTACTTC. The encoded protein is CASSPGLFYEQYF.